This T cell receptor beta chain came from a study of T-cell memory formation after mild COVID-19. In the study overall: The two donors had largely donor-specific TCR clusters.

Using its own MiXCR run on the 5' RACE reads, TCRdb lists one record per CDR3 protein. The sample lists more than 25,000 distinct CDR3 sequences; roughly 15% were seen once. This clonotype was found many times. V lost 5 bases, J lost 2 bases, and 15 bases lay in between. This CDR3 has 16 amino acids. This clonotype originated in an adult who had mild COVID-19 (a few samples of this study predate the infection). Cell type and time point are not known. What was sequenced was PBMCs or a T cell subset sorted from them (not recorded which). The V call is TRBV12-3 or TRBV12-4, the J call TRBJ2-2, with TRBD1 as a possible D gene (6 bases). DNA for the CDR3: TGTGCCAGCAGTCTCGGACAGATGATTAACACCGGGGAGCTGTTTTTT. Amino acids: CASSLGQMINTGELFF.